A single sample is the source of the 28 T cell receptor beta chains below, sequenced in a study of blood T cell repertoires in COVID-19. Profiling relied on immunoSEQ multiplex PCR, and the TCRdb table lists in-frame clones only, not all of them. This table holds about 130,000 clones, around four fifths found once. Input material: PBMCs or T cells enriched from blood (not recorded which). The receptors shown here come from a man aged 30-40 years who had recovered from COVID-19.

This rearrangement joins TRBV5-1 to TRBJ2-7; 10 nucleotides agree with TRBD2. J gave up 2 bases and V 4 bases, and 6 bases lay outside the gene matches. Germline-derived CDR1 and CDR2 are SGHRS and YFSETQ. The CDR3 is 15 amino acids. In nucleotides, the CDR3 is TGCGCCAGCAGCCCTGGGACTAGCGACCCCTACGAGCAGTACTTC. This encodes CASSPGTSDPYEQYF. The whole variable domain, remainder taken from reference TRBV5-1 and TRBJ2-7, is KAGVTQTPRYLIKTRGQQVTLSCSPISGHRSVSWYQQTPGQGLQFLFEYFSETQRNKGNFPGRFSGRQFSNSRSEMNVSTLELGDSALYLCASSPGTSDPYEQYFGPGTRLTVT.

This chain uses TRBV3-1 (or the pseudogene TRBV3-2) with TRBJ2-5; perhaps TRBD2 as D (6 bases). Per germline, CDR1 LGHDT and CDR2 YNNKEL (reference sequence). This CDR3 comprises 13 residues. With 4 bases removed from V and 3 bases from J, the gap between germline ends came to 9 bases. The DNA for the CDR3 is TGTGCCAGCAGCCCGAGACTAGAAGAGACCCAGTACTTC. Translating it yields CASSPRLEETQYF.

This sequence joins TRBV7-6 and TRBJ2-5; 9 nucleotides match TRBD2. Trimming removed 1 base from V and 5 bases from J; junction bases left unmatched: 5. Germline CDR1 is SGHVS and CDR2 is FNYEAQ. This CDR3 contains 15 residues. The DNA of the CDR3 is TGTGCCAGCAGCTTAGGGGCGGGGGGGCACGAGACCCAGTACTTC. Translation gives CASSLGAGGHETQYF.

This chain uses TRBV21-1 with TRBJ1-5; the DNA was not used to check the table's D call, TRBD1. TRBV21-1 is labeled a pseudogene. The CDR3 has 19 amino acids. CDR3: CASSKTGTGGLRSNQPQHF. The CDR3 coding sequence is TGTGCCAGCAGCAAAACGGGGACAGGGGGTTTACGGAGCAATCAGCCCCAGCATTTT.

The chain uses TRBV7-3 and TRBJ2-2, with D maybe TRBD2 (5 bases). Germline V gene data show CDR1 as SGHTA and CDR2 as FQGTGA. The CDR3 has 15 amino acids. Trimming cost V 5 bases and J 4 bases, with 14 bases left between them. The DNA for the CDR3 is TGTGCCAGCAGCCCCACTAGGGCCGGCACCGGGGAGCTGTTTTTT. This gives the protein CASSPTRAGTGELFF.

The chain recombines TRBV7-9 with TRBJ1-2, with D possibly TRBD1 on 6 matching bases. CDR3 length: 14 residues. With 2 bases removed from V and 2 bases from J, the gap between germline ends came to 9 bases. Germline CDR1 SEHNR, CDR2 FQNEAQ (reference sequence). The chain's CDR3 is CASSLTGQNYGYTF. The CDR3 DNA follows: TGTGCCAGCAGCTTAACCGGACAGAACTATGGCTACACCTTC. Together with reference TRBV7-9 and TRBJ1-2, the CDR3 gives the full variable domain: DTGVSQNPRHKITKRGQNVTFRCDPISEHNRLYWYRQTLGQGPEFLTYFQNEAQLEKSRLLSDRFSAERPKGSFSTLEIQRTEQGDSAMYLCASSLTGQNYGYTFGSGTRLTVV.

The genes are TRBV7-9 and TRBJ1-2; D is unclear. Germline V gene sequence: CDR1 SEHNR, CDR2 FQNEAQ (reference sequence). The CDR3 extends over 13 amino acids. Trimming shortened V by 8 bases and J by 2 bases, and 12 bases separated the two germline ends. The CDR3 loop reads CASGRAGNYGYTF. For the CDR3, the DNA is TGTGCCAGCGGCCGAGCCGGGAACTATGGCTACACCTTC.

The rearrangement joins TRBV7-7 to TRBJ2-5; TRBD1 matches at 9 bases. The CDR3 consists of 15 residues. Germline CDR1 SSHAT, CDR2 FNYEAQ (reference sequence). V was clipped by 5 bases and J by 4 bases; unmatched bases: 8. In DNA form, the CDR3 reads TGTGCCAGCAGCCCCCCGGGACAGGGTTCAGAGACCCAGTACTTC. Protein product: CASSPPGQGSETQYF.

The CDR3 region has the DNA TGTGCCAGCAGGCGCGCCCCTTCTAGCACAGATACGCAGTATTTT. Its protein is CASRRAPSSTDTQYF. The J gene is TRBJ2-3, the V gene TRBV7-3; D gene unclear. Trimming left V 6 bases short and J 0 bases short, with 13 bases between. The CDR3 has 15 residues. CDR1 and CDR2 from the germline V gene are SGHTA and FQGTGA.

The chain uses TRBV6-2 or TRBV6-3 and TRBJ2-5, with 8 positions matching TRBD1. This CDR3 spans 15 amino acids. Germline loops: CDR1 MNHEY, CDR2 SVGEGT. Germline trimming cut 6 bases from V and 1 base from J; bases unmatched to any gene: 7. As DNA, the CDR3 is TGTGCCAGCAGCCTGGGACAGGACTTCCAAGAGACCCAGTACTTC. It is translated as CASSLGQDFQETQYF.

The rearrangement uses TRBV28 and TRBJ2-5; 9 nucleotides match TRBD2. The junction had 12 bases not matched to a gene; V was cut back by 6 bases and J by 4 bases. CDR3 length: 16 residues. In germline, CDR1 is MDHEN, CDR2 SYDVKM. CDR3 in amino acids: CASSLNPAGGRETQYF. The CDR3 DNA reads as TGTGCCAGCAGCTTGAATCCAGCGGGAGGAAGAGAGACCCAGTACTTC.

This clone appeared once. This chain links TRBV7-9 with TRBJ1-1; D uncertain. Trimming pared 1 base from V and 0 bases from J, leaving 9 bases between. This CDR3 has 15 residues. Germline assignment: CDR1 SEHNR and CDR2 FQNEAQ (reference sequence). In nucleotides, the CDR3 is TGTGCCAGCAGCTTAGACAGCAAACTGAACACTGAAGCTTTCTTT. This encodes CASSLDSKLNTEAFF.

The rearrangement uses TRBV11-2 and TRBJ2-3; D possibly corresponds to TRBD2 (6 bases). The CDR3 runs to 16 residues. V lost 5 bases to trimming and J lost 1 base, with 16 bases between them. CDR1 is SGHAT, CDR2 FQNNGV, per germline. The CDR3 bases are TGTGCCAGCAGCCCGGGACTCCCAGCGGGCACAGATACGCAGTATTTT. Translating gives CASSPGLPAGTDTQYF.

The chain recombines TRBV28 with TRBJ1-1; D is unresolved. Deletions cut 5 bases from V and 10 bases from J, with 14 bases between. CDR3 length equals 12 residues. Germline CDR1 is MDHEN and CDR2 is SYDVKM. CDR3 coding DNA: TGTGCCAGCAGTCCCGCGGGCCTAGGAGCTTTCTTT. Amino acid sequence: CASSPAGLGAFF.

This chain links TRBV18 with TRBJ1-1; D may be TRBD1 (6 bases). CDR3 length equals 18 residues. Trimming left V 1 base short and J 0 bases short, with 18 bases between. Germline V gene data show CDR1 as KGHSH and CDR2 as LQKENI. This chain's CDR3 is CASSPRQSWGPMNTEAFF. CDR3 nucleotide sequence: TGTGCCAGCTCACCACGTCAGTCCTGGGGGCCGATGAACACTGAAGCTTTCTTT.

The sample holds a few counts of this clone. V is TRBV5-5 and J is TRBJ1-2; D might be TRBD1 (6 bases). The V and J ends lost 1 base and 8 bases respectively, with 21 bases between them. CDR3 size: 16 residues. Germline V gives CDR1 SGHKS, CDR2 YYEKEE (reference sequence). The CDR3 loop reads CASSLWNGPGDMGYTF. The CDR3 DNA reads as TGTGCCAGCAGCTTGTGGAATGGACCTGGGGACATGGGCTACACCTTC.

The J gene is TRBJ2-2, the V gene TRBV11-1, with 7 nucleotides matching TRBD2. Germline V gene sequence: CDR1 SGHAT, CDR2 FQDESV (reference sequence). The ends lost 5 bases at V and 0 bases at J; junction bases unmatched: 3. CDR3 length: 15 amino acids. Written as DNA, the CDR3 is TGTGCCAGCAGCACCGGGACTACGAACACCGGGGAGCTGTTTTTT. It translates to CASSTGTTNTGELFF. The entire variable domain, with the rest obtained from reference TRBV11-1 and TRBJ2-2, is as follows: EAEVAQSPRYKITEKSQAVAFWCDPISGHATLYWYRQILGQGPELLVQFQDESVVDDSQLPKDRFSAERLKGVDSTLKIQPAELGDSAMYLCASSTGTTNTGELFFGEGSRLTVL.

J is TRBJ1-3 and V is TRBV13; D unresolved. The CDR3 is 15 residues long. Germline lookup yields CDR1 PRHDT and CDR2 FYEKMQ (reference sequence). Between the trimmed V and J ends, which lost 5 bases and 1 base, there was a span of 12 bases. CDR3 amino acids: CASSPWTSSGNTIYF. The CDR3 DNA follows: TGTGCCAGCAGCCCGTGGACTAGTTCTGGAAACACCATATATTTT.

The chain carries TRBV6-1 and TRBJ1-4, with a possible D match to TRBD1 (6 bases). V shed 2 bases and J shed 6 bases, with 16 bases lying between them. Per the germline V gene, CDR1 is MNHNS and CDR2 is SASEGT. The CDR3 runs 16 residues. The CDR3 sequence: CASSEQSGGGDEKLFF. CDR3 DNA: TGTGCCAGCAGTGAACAGAGTGGGGGCGGCGATGAAAAACTGTTTTTT.

J is TRBJ2-2 and V is TRBV19, with 11 positions matching TRBD1. Trimming at V came to 4 bases and at J to 4 bases, leaving 2 bases not matched to a gene. This CDR3 is built from 15 residues. CDR1 is LNHDA, CDR2 SQIVND, per germline (reference sequence). The CDR3 DNA is TGTGCCAGTAGTACCGGGACAGGGGGCACCGGGGAGCTGTTTTTT. Translating it yields CASSTGTGGTGELFF.

V and J are TRBV6-5 and TRBJ1-5, with 7 bases fitting TRBD1. The CDR3 contains 15 residues. Losses at the gene ends were 5 bases for V and 6 bases for J; bases not matched to a gene: 10. Germline V gene lookup returns CDR1 MNHEY and CDR2 SVGAGI. The CDR3 nucleotides are TGTGCCAGCAGTACTTCCAGGGGGTCGGGTCAGCCCCAGCATTTT. It yields the protein CASSTSRGSGQPQHF.

This clone was seen a single time. This chain uses TRBV11-2 with TRBJ2-3; D uncertain. Germline V gives CDR1 SGHAT, CDR2 FQNNGV. V was cut by 5 bases and J by 0 bases, with 6 bases left in between. The CDR3 covers 13 residues. The CDR3: CASSTSSTDTQYF. The CDR3 DNA follows: TGTGCCAGCAGCACTTCTAGCACAGATACGCAGTATTTT.

The V call is TRBV4-1, the J call TRBJ2-2; 9 positions match TRBD2. Germline V lookup: CDR1 MGHRA, CDR2 YSYEKL. The length of the CDR3 is 16 residues. Trimming removed 1 base from V and 7 bases from J; junction bases left unmatched: 7. The DNA for the CDR3 is TGCGCCAGCAGCCAAGTGGCGGGGGGGGCGGACGGGGAGCTGTTTTTT. Protein product: CASSQVAGGADGELFF.

The V and J genes are TRBV5-1 and TRBJ2-5, with a tentative D call TRBD2 (6 bases). The CDR3 runs 14 residues. V was cut by 4 bases and J by 0 bases, with 10 bases left in between. The germline CDR1 and CDR2 sequences are SGHRS and YFSETQ. The CDR3 spells CASSRRGYQETQYF. Here the CDR3 DNA reads TGCGCCAGCAGCAGGCGGGGATACCAAGAGACCCAGTACTTC.

The chain combines TRBV5-1 with TRBJ1-4, with TRBD1 as a possible D gene (5 bases). The CDR3 covers 15 residues. Germline CDR1 is SGHRS and CDR2 is YFSETQ. V was cut by 4 bases and J by 3 bases, with 13 bases left in between. CDR3 coding DNA: TGCGCCAGCAGCCCCTTAGGGGCCTCTAATGAAAAACTGTTTTTT. It is translated as CASSPLGASNEKLFF.

A word on this clone: Other DNA sequences of this sample code for an identical CDR3. The J gene is TRBJ2-5, the V gene TRBV11-3, with TRBD2 identical over 14 bases. V trimming: 5 bases; J trimming: 2 bases; junction bases outside the gene matches: 7. This CDR3 has 17 residues. From germline, CDR1 is SGHNT and CDR2 YENEEA. The DNA of the CDR3 is TGTGCCAGCAGCCCAGGGACTAGCGGGGGAAGTCAAGAGACCCAGTACTTC. This codes for CASSPGTSGGSQETQYF. Together with reference TRBV11-3 and TRBJ2-5, the CDR3 gives the full variable domain: EAGVVQSPRYKIIEKKQPVAFWCNPISGHNTLYWYLQNLGQGPELLIRYENEEAVDDSQLPKDRFSAERLKGVDSTLKIQPAELGDSAVYLCASSPGTSGGSQETQYFGPGTRLLVL.

The chain combines TRBV2 with TRBJ1-2, with D uncertain. The CDR3 has 12 amino acids. Germline-derived CDR1 and CDR2 are SNHLY and FYNNEI. Between the trimmed V and J ends, which lost 6 bases and 3 bases, there was a span of 8 bases. CDR3 sequence reads: CASSTGDYGYTF. The CDR3 DNA reads TGTGCCAGCAGCACCGGGGACTATGGCTACACCTTC.

The chain joins TRBV5-4 to TRBJ2-5, with 8 bases aligning to TRBD2. CDR3 length: 16 residues. The V gene's germline CDR1 is SGHNT and CDR2 YYREEE (reference sequence). Trimming cost V 3 bases and J 1 base; bases outside gene matches: 8. The CDR3 reads CASSSGGGLSQETQYF. CDR3 DNA: TGTGCCAGCAGCTCCGGGGGGGGCCTGAGCCAAGAGACCCAGTACTTC.